These T cell receptor beta chains were read from a single sample in a study of blood T cell repertoires in COVID-19. TCRdb's copy holds only in-frame clones and misses some; the assay was immunoSEQ multiplex PCR. In the table there are over 100,000 clones, around 90% of which are singletons. What was sequenced was peripheral blood. These receptors all stem from a human donor in a cohort sampled during active COVID-19. CDR3s include the opening cysteine and the closing phenylalanine or tryptophan. Each record gives: clone size, J gene, D gene, CDR3 length, V gene, CDR3 DNA, CDR3 protein. D genes are given only for firm matches. Clone sizes are given selectively: once, few, many, or a class where the clone is expanded.

clone size: -
J gene: TRBJ2-4
D gene: TRBD1
CDR3 length: 14
V gene: TRBV7-2
CDR3 DNA: TGTGCCAGCAGCTCTGGGACAGGGGGGACCATTCAGTACTTC
CDR3 protein: CASSSGTGGTIQYF

clone size: -
J gene: TRBJ1-6
D gene: TRBD1
CDR3 length: 13
V gene: TRBV6-4
CDR3 DNA: TGTGCCAGCAGTCAGGGGGCAGGTTCACCCCTCCACTTT
CDR3 protein: CASSQGAGSPLHF

clone size: -
J gene: TRBJ1-4
D gene: -
CDR3 length: 19
V gene: TRBV9
CDR3 DNA: TGTGCCAGCAGCCCGCGCCCTGGACGAACCGGGACAAAAGGTGAAAAACTGTTTTTT
CDR3 protein: CASSPRPGRTGTKGEKLFF

clone size: -
J gene: TRBJ1-3
D gene: -
CDR3 length: 14
V gene: TRBV11-2
CDR3 DNA: TGTGCCAGCAGCTTAGGTCCTTCTGGAAACACCATATATTTT
CDR3 protein: CASSLGPSGNTIYF

clone size: -
J gene: TRBJ1-5
D gene: -
CDR3 length: 15
V gene: TRBV4-2
CDR3 DNA: TGTGCCAGCAGCCAAGATCATAGCAGCAATCAGCCCCAGCATTTT
CDR3 protein: CASSQDHSSNQPQHF

clone size: -
J gene: TRBJ2-3
D gene: -
CDR3 length: 17
V gene: TRBV5-8
CDR3 DNA: TGTGCCAGCAGCTTGCTTCCGGTTGTGGGAGGCACAGATACGCAGTATTTT
CDR3 protein: CASSLLPVVGGTDTQYF

clone size: once
J gene: TRBJ2-6
D gene: TRBD1
CDR3 length: 18
V gene: TRBV19
CDR3 DNA: TGTGCCAGTAGCCCCACAGGGGGCCCTCAAACTGGGGCCAACGTCCTGACTTTC
CDR3 protein: CASSPTGGPQTGANVLTF

clone size: few
J gene: TRBJ1-5
D gene: TRBD1
CDR3 length: 15
V gene: TRBV6-5
CDR3 DNA: TGTGCCAGCAGTAGGGGGACAGGGGTTTATCAGCCCCAGCATTTT
CDR3 protein: CASSRGTGVYQPQHF

clone size: -
J gene: TRBJ2-2
D gene: -
CDR3 length: 14
V gene: TRBV19
CDR3 DNA: TGTGCCAGTAGTATTCAACTACCTACCGGGGAGCTGTTTTTT
CDR3 protein: CASSIQLPTGELFF

clone size: -
J gene: TRBJ1-6
D gene: -
CDR3 length: 15
V gene: TRBV2
CDR3 DNA: TGTGCCAGCAGTGTCATCGAGGGTAGGAATTCACCCCTCCACTTT
CDR3 protein: CASSVIEGRNSPLHF

clone size: -
J gene: TRBJ1-2
D gene: -
CDR3 length: 14
V gene: TRBV7-2
CDR3 DNA: TGTGCCAGCAGCTTAACGCGACAGAACTATGGCTACACCTTC
CDR3 protein: CASSLTRQNYGYTF

clone size: once
J gene: TRBJ1-1
D gene: TRBD1
CDR3 length: 13
V gene: TRBV19
CDR3 DNA: TGTGCCAGTAGGGTGACAGGGGGGACTGAAGCTTTCTTT
CDR3 protein: CASRVTGGTEAFF

clone size: -
J gene: TRBJ1-4
D gene: -
CDR3 length: 15
V gene: TRBV3-1/TRBV3-2
CDR3 DNA: TGTGCCAGCAGCCAAGGGGGGCTAAGGACTGAAAAACTGTTTTTT
CDR3 protein: CASSQGGLRTEKLFF

clone size: -
J gene: TRBJ1-4
D gene: -
CDR3 length: 16
V gene: TRBV9
CDR3 DNA: TGTGCCAGCAGCGGAAGGACACAGGGAAGGTCGGAAAAACTGTTTTTT
CDR3 protein: CASSGRTQGRSEKLFF

clone size: -
J gene: TRBJ2-7
D gene: -
CDR3 length: 15
V gene: TRBV3-1/TRBV3-2
CDR3 DNA: TGTGCCAGCAGCCAAGATTCGGGGTATGCCTACGAGCAGTACTTC
CDR3 protein: CASSQDSGYAYEQYF

clone size: -
J gene: TRBJ1-1
D gene: -
CDR3 length: 16
V gene: TRBV4-3
CDR3 DNA: TGCGCCAGCAGCCAAGATCTCAGGGCCCCGAACACTGAAGCTTTCTTT
CDR3 protein: CASSQDLRAPNTEAFF

clone size: -
J gene: TRBJ1-1
D gene: -
CDR3 length: 14
V gene: TRBV21-1
CDR3 DNA: TGTGCCAGCAGCAAAGTTCAGGGAGGGGTTGAAGCTTTCTTT
CDR3 protein: CASSKVQGGVEAFF

clone size: -
J gene: TRBJ2-3
D gene: -
CDR3 length: 20
V gene: TRBV4-2
CDR3 DNA: TGTGCCAGCAGCCAAGAATGGAGAGTGGTTCCGGGAGTTCGGAGAGATACGCAGTATTTT
CDR3 protein: CASSQEWRVVPGVRRDTQYF

clone size: few
J gene: TRBJ2-2
D gene: TRBD2
CDR3 length: 18
V gene: TRBV11-2
CDR3 DNA: TGTGCCAGCAGCTTAGGGACTAGCGGGCTTACGAACACCGGGGAGCTGTTTTTT
CDR3 protein: CASSLGTSGLTNTGELFF

clone size: -
J gene: TRBJ2-5
D gene: -
CDR3 length: 16
V gene: TRBV5-4
CDR3 DNA: TGTGCCAGCAGCTTGTTCATTGAGGAGGGACGCGAGACCCAGTACTTC
CDR3 protein: CASSLFIEEGRETQYF

clone size: -
J gene: TRBJ1-2
D gene: -
CDR3 length: 15
V gene: TRBV5-4
CDR3 DNA: TGTGCCAGCAGCTTGGAACGGGGGGCTAACTATGGCTACACCTTC
CDR3 protein: CASSLERGANYGYTF

clone size: -
J gene: TRBJ2-6
D gene: -
CDR3 length: 16
V gene: TRBV18
CDR3 DNA: TGTGCCAGCTCACCACCACGTGGAGCTGGGGCCAACGTCCTGACTTTC
CDR3 protein: CASSPPRGAGANVLTF

clone size: once
J gene: TRBJ2-7
D gene: TRBD2
CDR3 length: 15
V gene: TRBV4-2
CDR3 DNA: TGTGCCAGCAGCCAAGGGCTAGCGGGGGGGCAAGAGCAGTACTTC
CDR3 protein: CASSQGLAGGQEQYF

clone size: -
J gene: TRBJ2-7
D gene: TRBD2
CDR3 length: 15
V gene: TRBV19
CDR3 DNA: TGTGCCAGTACCAAGGTGGGTAGCGGGGGTTACGAGCAGTACTTC
CDR3 protein: CASTKVGSGGYEQYF

clone size: -
J gene: TRBJ2-7
D gene: TRBD2
CDR3 length: 16
V gene: TRBV4-2
CDR3 DNA: TGTGCCAGCAGCCAAGATAAGGCTAGCGGATCCTACGAGCAGTACTTC
CDR3 protein: CASSQDKASGSYEQYF

clone size: -
J gene: TRBJ1-3
D gene: -
CDR3 length: 15
V gene: TRBV6-5
CDR3 DNA: TGTGCCAGCAGTTACCAAGGGGCCTCTGGAAACACCATATATTTT
CDR3 protein: CASSYQGASGNTIYF

clone size: -
J gene: TRBJ2-2
D gene: TRBD1
CDR3 length: 16
V gene: TRBV18
CDR3 DNA: TGTGCCAGCTCACCGATGGGACAGGGGGCGTCCGGGGAGCTGTTTTTT
CDR3 protein: CASSPMGQGASGELFF

clone size: once
J gene: TRBJ2-2
D gene: -
CDR3 length: 16
V gene: TRBV10-2
CDR3 DNA: TGCGCCAGCAGTGACCCCCAGGGAGGATATGGCGGGGAGCTGTTTTTT
CDR3 protein: CASSDPQGGYGGELFF

clone size: -
J gene: TRBJ2-4
D gene: -
CDR3 length: 13
V gene: TRBV24-1
CDR3 DNA: TGTGCCACCAGTGTCCAGGGTGGTGGCATTCAGTACTTC
CDR3 protein: CATSVQGGGIQYF

clone size: -
J gene: TRBJ2-1
D gene: TRBD2
CDR3 length: 16
V gene: TRBV29-1
CDR3 DNA: TGCAGCGTTGGTGGTCGCCTAGCGGGACCATACGATGAGCAGTTCTTC
CDR3 protein: CSVGGRLAGPYDEQFF

clone size: -
J gene: TRBJ2-3
D gene: TRBD1
CDR3 length: 13
V gene: TRBV10-3
CDR3 DNA: TGTGCCATCAGGACAGGGTCGGCAGATACGCAGTATTTT
CDR3 protein: CAIRTGSADTQYF

clone size: once
J gene: TRBJ2-1
D gene: TRBD2
CDR3 length: 16
V gene: TRBV19
CDR3 DNA: TGTGCCAGTAGACGCCTGACGGGAGGATCCTACAATGAGCAGTTCTTC
CDR3 protein: CASRRLTGGSYNEQFF

clone size: -
J gene: TRBJ2-1
D gene: -
CDR3 length: 15
V gene: TRBV6-2/TRBV6-3
CDR3 DNA: TGTGCCAGCAGTTACTCGATATGGCGGTTCAATGAGCAGTTCTTC
CDR3 protein: CASSYSIWRFNEQFF

clone size: once
J gene: TRBJ1-2
D gene: -
CDR3 length: 17
V gene: TRBV4-2
CDR3 DNA: TGTGCCAGCAGCCAACCCCCCTGGGAGGGGGACACTTATGGCTACACCTTC
CDR3 protein: CASSQPPWEGDTYGYTF

clone size: -
J gene: TRBJ2-7
D gene: TRBD1
CDR3 length: 13
V gene: TRBV11-3
CDR3 DNA: TGTGCCAGCAGTTGGACAGGATCCTACGAGCAGTACTTC
CDR3 protein: CASSWTGSYEQYF

clone size: -
J gene: TRBJ2-5
D gene: TRBD2
CDR3 length: 16
V gene: TRBV10-3
CDR3 DNA: TGTGCCATCAGTGAAGGGCTAGCGGGGCCGGGGGAGACCCAGTACTTC
CDR3 protein: CAISEGLAGPGETQYF

clone size: -
J gene: TRBJ1-2
D gene: -
CDR3 length: 13
V gene: TRBV27
CDR3 DNA: TGTGCCAGCAGATCAGGGGTTAACTATGGCTACACCTTC
CDR3 protein: CASRSGVNYGYTF

clone size: -
J gene: TRBJ2-1
D gene: TRBD2
CDR3 length: 15
V gene: TRBV2
CDR3 DNA: TGTGCCAGCAGCAGCGGGGTGAGCTCCTACAATGAGCAGTTCTTC
CDR3 protein: CASSSGVSSYNEQFF

clone size: -
J gene: TRBJ1-3
D gene: -
CDR3 length: 14
V gene: TRBV10-2
CDR3 DNA: TGCGCCAGCAGCCGAGGGCCAGATGGAAACACCATATATTTT
CDR3 protein: CASSRGPDGNTIYF

clone size: -
J gene: TRBJ2-1
D gene: TRBD2
CDR3 length: 16
V gene: TRBV24-1
CDR3 DNA: TGTGCCACCAGTGATGGACTAGCGGGCACCTACAATGAGCAGTTCTTC
CDR3 protein: CATSDGLAGTYNEQFF

clone size: -
J gene: TRBJ1-5
D gene: TRBD1
CDR3 length: 16
V gene: TRBV19
CDR3 DNA: TGTGCCACTGCGAGACCCTGGACAGGGGAATTTCAGCCCCAGCATTTT
CDR3 protein: CATARPWTGEFQPQHF

clone size: once
J gene: TRBJ2-7
D gene: TRBD1
CDR3 length: 14
V gene: TRBV6-5
CDR3 DNA: TGTGCCAGCAGACGGACAGGGGGCCCGGGCGAGCAGTACTTC
CDR3 protein: CASRRTGGPGEQYF

clone size: -
J gene: TRBJ2-7
D gene: -
CDR3 length: 13
V gene: TRBV14
CDR3 DNA: TGTGCCAGCAGCCACAGGGTCTCCTACGAGCAGTACTTC
CDR3 protein: CASSHRVSYEQYF

clone size: few
J gene: TRBJ1-5
D gene: -
CDR3 length: 15
V gene: TRBV11-2
CDR3 DNA: TGTGCCAGCAGCTTAGGAAACAGCTACAATCAGCCCCAGCATTTT
CDR3 protein: CASSLGNSYNQPQHF

clone size: -
J gene: TRBJ1-5
D gene: TRBD1
CDR3 length: 15
V gene: TRBV5-4
CDR3 DNA: TGTGCCAGCAGCTTGGACAGGGGGAATGGTCAGCCCCAGCATTTT
CDR3 protein: CASSLDRGNGQPQHF

clone size: -
J gene: TRBJ2-3
D gene: -
CDR3 length: 17
V gene: TRBV11-3
CDR3 DNA: TGTGCCAGCAGCTTAGAGACAGGGAAGCGGGGGTCAGATACGCAGTATTTT
CDR3 protein: CASSLETGKRGSDTQYF

clone size: -
J gene: TRBJ2-1
D gene: -
CDR3 length: 15
V gene: TRBV11-2
CDR3 DNA: TGTGCCAGCAGCCCTACAGGGAGCTCCTACAATGAGCAGTTCTTC
CDR3 protein: CASSPTGSSYNEQFF

clone size: -
J gene: TRBJ2-3
D gene: TRBD1
CDR3 length: 12
V gene: TRBV11-2
CDR3 DNA: TGTGCCAGCAGCCGGACAGGAAATACGCAGTATTTT
CDR3 protein: CASSRTGNTQYF

clone size: -
J gene: TRBJ2-4
D gene: TRBD1
CDR3 length: 17
V gene: TRBV7-2
CDR3 DNA: TGTGCCAGCAGCTTAAGGGGACAGCTCGGTTTCAAAAACATTCAGTACTTC
CDR3 protein: CASSLRGQLGFKNIQYF

clone size: -
J gene: TRBJ2-3
D gene: -
CDR3 length: 16
V gene: TRBV19
CDR3 DNA: TGTGCCACCCAAGGGGGGGGAACGGGAATCACAGATACGCAGTATTTT
CDR3 protein: CATQGGGTGITDTQYF

clone size: -
J gene: TRBJ2-1
D gene: TRBD2
CDR3 length: 14
V gene: TRBV6-5
CDR3 DNA: TGTGCCAGCAGTCGGGGACTATGGAACAATGAGCAGTTCTTC
CDR3 protein: CASSRGLWNNEQFF

clone size: -
J gene: TRBJ1-5
D gene: -
CDR3 length: 13
V gene: TRBV6-2/TRBV6-3
CDR3 DNA: TGTGCCAGCAGTTTAGACAGTTTTCCACCCCAGCATTTT
CDR3 protein: CASSLDSFPPQHF

clone size: -
J gene: TRBJ2-7
D gene: -
CDR3 length: 14
V gene: TRBV24-1
CDR3 DNA: TGTGCCACCAGAGGGAGTGCACCCTCCTACGAGCAGTACTTC
CDR3 protein: CATRGSAPSYEQYF